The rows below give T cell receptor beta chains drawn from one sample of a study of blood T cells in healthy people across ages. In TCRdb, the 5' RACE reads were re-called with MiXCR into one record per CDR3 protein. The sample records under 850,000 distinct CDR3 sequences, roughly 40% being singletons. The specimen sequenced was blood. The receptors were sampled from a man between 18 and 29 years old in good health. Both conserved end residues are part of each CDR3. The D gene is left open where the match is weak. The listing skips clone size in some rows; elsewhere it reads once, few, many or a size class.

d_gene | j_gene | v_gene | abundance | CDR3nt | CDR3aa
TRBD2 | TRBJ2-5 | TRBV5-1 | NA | TGCGCCAGCAGCATTACCGGGACTAGCGGGGGGATCCAAGAGACCCAGTACTTC | CASSITGTSGGIQETQYF
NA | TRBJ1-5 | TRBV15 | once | TGTGCCACCAGCAGAGCCGGGGGCTTAAGGGGCAATCAGCCCCAGCATTTT | CATSRAGGLRGNQPQHF
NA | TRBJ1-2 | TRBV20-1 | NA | TGCAGTGCTAGAGAGGGGGGGAAGCATGGCTACACCTTC | CSAREGGKHGYTF
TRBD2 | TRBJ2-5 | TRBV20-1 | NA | TGCAGTGCTAGAGATCTAGCGGGGGTTGAGCAGTACTTC | CSARDLAGVEQYF
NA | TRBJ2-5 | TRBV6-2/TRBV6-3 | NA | TGTGCCAGCAGGGGGGACCGAGAGGAAGAGACCCAGTACTTC | CASRGDREEETQYF
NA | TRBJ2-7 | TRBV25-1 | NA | TGTGCCAGCAGTGCAGGGAACCCCTCCTACGAGCAGTACTTC | CASSAGNPSYEQYF
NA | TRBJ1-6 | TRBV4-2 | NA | TGTGCCAGCAGCCCTCGCGGAGGTAATTCACCCCTCCACTTT | CASSPRGGNSPLHF
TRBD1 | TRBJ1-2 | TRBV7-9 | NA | TGTGCCAGCAGCGAACCCGGGACAGGGGCCGTCAATGGCTACACCTTC | CASSEPGTGAVNGYTF
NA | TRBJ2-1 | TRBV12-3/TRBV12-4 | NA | TGTGCCAGCGGGGGGTCCCTTCGGAATGAGCAGTTCTTC | CASGGSLRNEQFF
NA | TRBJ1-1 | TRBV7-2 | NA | TGTGCCAGCAGCTTAGTAGAATATCTGAACACTGAAGCTTTCTTT | CASSLVEYLNTEAFF
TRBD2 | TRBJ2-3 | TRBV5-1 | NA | TGCGCCAGCAGCCCGGGAGGGAGTCCAGGTACGCAGTATTTT | CASSPGGSPGTQYF
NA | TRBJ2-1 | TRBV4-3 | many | TGCGCCAGCAGCCACCCGGACAGAGACAATGAGCAGTTCTTC | CASSHPDRDNEQFF
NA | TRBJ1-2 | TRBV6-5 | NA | TGTGCCAGCAGTTACGCCAGGGGAAACTATGGCTACACCTTC | CASSYARGNYGYTF
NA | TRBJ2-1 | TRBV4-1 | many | TGCGCCAGCAGCCAAGATCAAGGTACAAATGAGCAGTTCTTC | CASSQDQGTNEQFF
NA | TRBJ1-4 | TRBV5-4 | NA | TGTGCCAGCAGCCCTACCCTTGGAGCGAATGAAAAACTGTTTTTT | CASSPTLGANEKLFF
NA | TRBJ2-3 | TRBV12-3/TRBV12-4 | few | TGTGCCAGCAGTCCCTCTTTTGGGGGCACAGATACGCAGTATTTT | CASSPSFGGTDTQYF
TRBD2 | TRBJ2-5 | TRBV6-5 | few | TGTGCCAGCAGAACCCCGGGAGGTTCGGAGACCCAGTACTTC | CASRTPGGSETQYF
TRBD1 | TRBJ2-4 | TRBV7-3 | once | TGTGCCAGCAGCTTGAGAAATAGGGGGCTGGTGGCCAAAAACATTCAGTACTTC | CASSLRNRGLVAKNIQYF
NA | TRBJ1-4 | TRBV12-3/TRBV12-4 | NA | TGTGCCAGCTCACCCTCTAATGAAAAACTGTTTTTT | CASSPSNEKLFF
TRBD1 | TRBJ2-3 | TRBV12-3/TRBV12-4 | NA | TGTGCCAGCAGTTTTGGTGGACAGGGGGCGGGAGATACGCAGTATTTT | CASSFGGQGAGDTQYF
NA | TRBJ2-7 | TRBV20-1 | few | TGCAGTGCTAGAGGAATGTCGGGGTCGTCGTCTTACGAGCAGTACTTC | CSARGMSGSSSYEQYF
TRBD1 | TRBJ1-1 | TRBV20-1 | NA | TGCAGCCCACTCGGCGTGGACAGGGGGCCGCACACTGAAGCTTTCTTT | CSPLGVDRGPHTEAFF
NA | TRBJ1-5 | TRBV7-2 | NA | TGTGCCAGCAGCCAACTTACCCTCGTTAATCAGCCCCAGCATTTT | CASSQLTLVNQPQHF
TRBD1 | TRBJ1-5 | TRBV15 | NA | TGTGCCACCAGCAGAGGACAGGGGGCGCGGGAAAGCAATCAGCCCCAGCATTTT | CATSRGQGARESNQPQHF
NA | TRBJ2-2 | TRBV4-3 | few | TGCGCCAGCAGCCCCCGACAAGCGGGCGGGGAGCTGTTTTTT | CASSPRQAGGELFF
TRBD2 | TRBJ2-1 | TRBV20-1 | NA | TGCAGTGCTAGACTAGCGGGGGGCCTAAAACAAGAGACCCAGTTCTTC | CSARLAGGLKQETQFF
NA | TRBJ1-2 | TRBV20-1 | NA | TGCAGTGCTAATAAGGACCGACCTAACTATGGCTACACCTTC | CSANKDRPNYGYTF
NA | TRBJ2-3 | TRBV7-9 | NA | TGTGCCAGCAGCTTTACCGGGGTCCCAGATACGCAGTATTTT | CASSFTGVPDTQYF
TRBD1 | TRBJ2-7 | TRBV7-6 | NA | TGTGCCAGCAGCGCCACCCCAGGGGGCCCCTTAACTTACTACGAGCAGTACTTC | CASSATPGGPLTYYEQYF
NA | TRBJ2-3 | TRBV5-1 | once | TGCGCCAGCAGCGCGGGACCCAACAGGGGCGCAGATACGCAGTATTTT | CASSAGPNRGADTQYF
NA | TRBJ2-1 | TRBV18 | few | TGTGCCAGCTCACCACCGGTCGTGAGCTCCTACAATGAGCAGTTCTTC | CASSPPVVSSYNEQFF
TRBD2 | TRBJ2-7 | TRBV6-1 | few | TGTGCCAGCACTAGAACAGGGACTAGGGAGGACGAGCAGTACTTC | CASTRTGTREDEQYF
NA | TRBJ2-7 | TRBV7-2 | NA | TGTGCCAGCAGCTTAGGCAGAATCCCCTACGAGCAGTACTTC | CASSLGRIPYEQYF
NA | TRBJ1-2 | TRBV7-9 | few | TGTGCCAGCAGCTCACTGAGAGATCGACGCTACACCTTC | CASSSLRDRRYTF
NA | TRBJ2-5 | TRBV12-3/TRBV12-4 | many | TGTGCCAGCAGTTTATGGCAAGAGACCCAGTACTTC | CASSLWQETQYF
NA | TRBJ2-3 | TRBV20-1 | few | TGCAGTGCTGGGTCGTGGGCCCCAGATACGCAGTATTTT | CSAGSWAPDTQYF
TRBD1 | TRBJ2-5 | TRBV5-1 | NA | TGCGCCAGCAGCTCCAGGGACAGGGGGCATAGAGAGACCCAGTACTTC | CASSSRDRGHRETQYF
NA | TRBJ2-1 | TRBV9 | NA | TGTGCCAGCAGCGGACTAAAATCCTACAATGAGCAGTTCTTC | CASSGLKSYNEQFF
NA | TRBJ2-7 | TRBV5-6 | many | TGTGCCAGCAGCTTGGGACAGGTTAGCTACGAGCAGTACTTC | CASSLGQVSYEQYF
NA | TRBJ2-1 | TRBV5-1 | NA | TGCGCCAGCAGCGTGAGGGGGGACAATGAGCGGTTCTTC | CASSVRGDNERFF
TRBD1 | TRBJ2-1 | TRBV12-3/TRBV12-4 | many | TGTGCCAGCAGGGGACAGGGGCCCTACAATGAGCAGTTCTTC | CASRGQGPYNEQFF
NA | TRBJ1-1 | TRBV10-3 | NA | TGTGCCACCCATTCGGGCAGAAACACTGAAGCTTTCTTT | CATHSGRNTEAFF
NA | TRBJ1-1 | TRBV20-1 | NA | TGCAGTGCACTTGACGTGAACACTGAAGCTTTCTTT | CSALDVNTEAFF
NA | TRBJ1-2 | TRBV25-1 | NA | TGTGCCAGCAGTGAAGGGTTAGGAGGCCCGTATGGCTACACCTTC | CASSEGLGGPYGYTF
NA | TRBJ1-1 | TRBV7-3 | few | TGTGCCAGCAGCCCAAATAAAGGCACTGAAGCTTTCTTT | CASSPNKGTEAFF
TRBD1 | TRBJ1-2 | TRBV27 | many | TGTGCCAGCAGAAGGACAGGGGATTATTCGGGGCATGGCTACACCTTC | CASRRTGDYSGHGYTF
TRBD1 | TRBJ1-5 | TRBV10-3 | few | TGTGCCATCAGTGAACAGGGGGGATTGGGCGACCAGCATTTT | CAISEQGGLGDQHF
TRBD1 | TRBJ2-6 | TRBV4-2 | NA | TGTGACAGCAGCCATCAAATACAGGGGGCTGGGGCCAACGTCCTGACTTTC | CDSSHQIQGAGANVLTF
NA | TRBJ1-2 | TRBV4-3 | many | TGCGCCAGCAGCCATACAAGACAGGATCACTATGGCTACACCTTC | CASSHTRQDHYGYTF
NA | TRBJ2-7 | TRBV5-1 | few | TGCGCCAGCAAGGGGGAAGGGGTAAATCAGTCCTACAATGAGCAGTACTTC | CASKGEGVNQSYNEQYF
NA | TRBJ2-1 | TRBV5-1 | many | TGCGCCAGCAGCTTAGGACACGATACTCAAGAGCAGTTCTTC | CASSLGHDTQEQFF
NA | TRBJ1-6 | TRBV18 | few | TGTGCCAGCTCACCAAATGGGAATTCACCCCTCCACTTT | CASSPNGNSPLHF
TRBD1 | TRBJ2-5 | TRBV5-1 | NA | TGCGCCAGCAGCTCCTTACAGGACAGGGGAGTTGAGACCCAGTACTTC | CASSSLQDRGVETQYF
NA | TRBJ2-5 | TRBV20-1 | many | TGCAGTGCTAGCGACCTGGACTACTCAACCGGGGAGACCCAGTACTTC | CSASDLDYSTGETQYF
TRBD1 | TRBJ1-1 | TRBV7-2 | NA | TGTGCCAGCAGCTTAGGGGACAGGGGGCGGCGTGCTGAAGCTTTCTTT | CASSLGDRGRRAEAFF
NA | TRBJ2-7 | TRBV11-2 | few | TGTGCCAGCAGCTCCACACGACAGAAGAGCTCCTACGAGCAGTACTTC | CASSSTRQKSSYEQYF
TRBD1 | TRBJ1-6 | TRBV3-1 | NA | TGTGCCAGCAGCCCGAAACGCGGGACAGGGCTTTCAGGATCACCCCTCCACTTT | CASSPKRGTGLSGSPLHF